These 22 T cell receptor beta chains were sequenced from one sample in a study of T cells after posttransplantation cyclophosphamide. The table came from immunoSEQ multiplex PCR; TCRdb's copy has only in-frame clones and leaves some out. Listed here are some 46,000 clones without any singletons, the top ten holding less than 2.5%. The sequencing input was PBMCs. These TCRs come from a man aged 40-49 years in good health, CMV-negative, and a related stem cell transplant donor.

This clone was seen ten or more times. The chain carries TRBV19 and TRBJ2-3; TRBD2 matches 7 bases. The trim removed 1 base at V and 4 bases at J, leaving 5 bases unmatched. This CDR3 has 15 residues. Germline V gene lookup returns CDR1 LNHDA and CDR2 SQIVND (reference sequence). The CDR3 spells CASSIGAGVSDTQYF. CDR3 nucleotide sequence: TGTGCCAGTAGTATAGGGGCGGGAGTTTCAGATACGCAGTATTTT.

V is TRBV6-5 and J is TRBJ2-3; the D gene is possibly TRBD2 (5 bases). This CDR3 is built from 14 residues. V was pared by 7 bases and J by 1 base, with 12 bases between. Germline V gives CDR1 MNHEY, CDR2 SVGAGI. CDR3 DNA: TGTGCCAGCACCGGCGGGTGGGGCACAGATACGCAGTATTTT. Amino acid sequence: CASTGGWGTDTQYF.

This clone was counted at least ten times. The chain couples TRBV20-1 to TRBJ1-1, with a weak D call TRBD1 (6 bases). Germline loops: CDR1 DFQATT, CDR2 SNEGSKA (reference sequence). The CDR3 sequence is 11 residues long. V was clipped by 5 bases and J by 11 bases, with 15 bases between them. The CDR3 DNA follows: TGCAGTGCTCGGCAGGGGTTTTGGGCTTTCTTT. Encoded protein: CSARQGFWAFF.

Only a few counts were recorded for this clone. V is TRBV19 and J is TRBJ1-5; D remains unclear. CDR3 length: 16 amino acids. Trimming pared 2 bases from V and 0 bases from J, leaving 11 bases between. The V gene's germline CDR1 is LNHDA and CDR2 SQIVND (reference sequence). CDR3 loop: CASSIPPTLSNQPQHF. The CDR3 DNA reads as TGTGCCAGTAGTATACCCCCGACACTTAGCAATCAGCCCCAGCATTTT.

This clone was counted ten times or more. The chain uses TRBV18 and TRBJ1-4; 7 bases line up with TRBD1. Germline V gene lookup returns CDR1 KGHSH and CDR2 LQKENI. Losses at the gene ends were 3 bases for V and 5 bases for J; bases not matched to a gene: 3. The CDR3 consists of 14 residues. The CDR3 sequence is CASSPGRGNEKLFF. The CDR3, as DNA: TGTGCCAGCTCACCCGGCAGGGGGAATGAAAAACTGTTTTTT.

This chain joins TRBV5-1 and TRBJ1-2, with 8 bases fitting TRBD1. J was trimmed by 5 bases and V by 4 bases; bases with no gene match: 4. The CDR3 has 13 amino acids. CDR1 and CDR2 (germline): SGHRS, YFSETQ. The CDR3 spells CASSPDRDYGYTF. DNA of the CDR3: TGCGCCAGCAGCCCGGACAGGGATTATGGCTACACCTTC. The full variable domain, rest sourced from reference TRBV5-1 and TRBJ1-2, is KAGVTQTPRYLIKTRGQQVTLSCSPISGHRSVSWYQQTPGQGLQFLFEYFSETQRNKGNFPGRFSGRQFSNSRSEMNVSTLELGDSALYLCASSPDRDYGYTFGSGTRLTVV.

The CDR3 here is CASSPPGGQDTQYF. The CDR3 DNA reads as TGTGCCAGCAGTCCACCGGGAGGCCAAGATACGCAGTATTTT. The chain couples TRBV27 to TRBJ2-3; 7 bases match TRBD2. This CDR3 is built from 14 residues. CDR1 and CDR2 (germline): MNHEY, SMNVEV (reference sequence). V lost 5 bases to trimming and J lost 5 bases; unmatched junction nucleotides: 7.

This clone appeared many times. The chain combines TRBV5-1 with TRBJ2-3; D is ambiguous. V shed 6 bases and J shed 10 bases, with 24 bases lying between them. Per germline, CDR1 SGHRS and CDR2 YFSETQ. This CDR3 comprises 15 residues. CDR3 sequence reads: CASKTFSRTLESQYF. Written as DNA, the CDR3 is TGCGCCAGCAAGACGTTTTCCCGTACCCTGGAGTCGCAGTATTTT.

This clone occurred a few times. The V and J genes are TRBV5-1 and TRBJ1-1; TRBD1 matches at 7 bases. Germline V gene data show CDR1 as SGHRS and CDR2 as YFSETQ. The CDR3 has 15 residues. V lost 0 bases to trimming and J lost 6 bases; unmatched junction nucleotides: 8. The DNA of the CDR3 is TGCGCCAGCAGCTTGGTTCAGGGTGGGACAGCTGAAGCTTTCTTT. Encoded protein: CASSLVQGGTAEAFF.

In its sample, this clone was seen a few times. CDR3 sequence reads: CASSLSGSQKGNIQYF. CDR3 DNA: TGTGCCAGCAGCCTTAGCGGGAGTCAAAAGGGAAACATTCAGTACTTC. V and J are TRBV11-3 and TRBJ2-4, with 9 nucleotides matching TRBD2. Germline CDR1 is SGHNT and CDR2 is YENEEA. CDR3 length equals 16 residues. V lost 5 bases and J lost 6; bases outside the gene matches: 11.

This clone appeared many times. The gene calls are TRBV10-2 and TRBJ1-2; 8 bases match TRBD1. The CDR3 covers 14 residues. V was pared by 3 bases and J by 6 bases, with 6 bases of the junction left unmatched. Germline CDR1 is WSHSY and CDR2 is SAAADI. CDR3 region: CASSDLTGVNGYTF. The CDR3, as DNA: TGCGCCAGCAGTGACCTGACAGGGGTGAATGGCTACACCTTC.

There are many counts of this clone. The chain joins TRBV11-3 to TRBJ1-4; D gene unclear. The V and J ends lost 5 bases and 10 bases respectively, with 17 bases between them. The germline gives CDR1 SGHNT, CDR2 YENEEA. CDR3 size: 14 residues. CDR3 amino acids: CASSGGSDFRKLFF. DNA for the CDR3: TGTGCCAGCAGCGGTGGATCCGACTTTCGAAAACTGTTTTTT.

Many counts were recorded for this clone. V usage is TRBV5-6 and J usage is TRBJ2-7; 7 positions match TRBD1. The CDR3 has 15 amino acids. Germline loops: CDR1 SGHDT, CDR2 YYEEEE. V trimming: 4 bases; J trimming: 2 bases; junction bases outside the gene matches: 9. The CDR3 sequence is CASSLRTGATYEQYF. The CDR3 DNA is TGTGCCAGCAGCCTGAGGACAGGTGCGACCTACGAGCAGTACTTC.

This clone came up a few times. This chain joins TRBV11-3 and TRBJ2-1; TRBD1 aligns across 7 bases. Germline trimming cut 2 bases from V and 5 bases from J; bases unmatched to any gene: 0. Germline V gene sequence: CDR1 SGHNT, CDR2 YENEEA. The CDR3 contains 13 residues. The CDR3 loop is CASSLTGDNEQFF. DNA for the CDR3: TGTGCCAGCAGCTTAACAGGGGACAATGAGCAGTTCTTC.

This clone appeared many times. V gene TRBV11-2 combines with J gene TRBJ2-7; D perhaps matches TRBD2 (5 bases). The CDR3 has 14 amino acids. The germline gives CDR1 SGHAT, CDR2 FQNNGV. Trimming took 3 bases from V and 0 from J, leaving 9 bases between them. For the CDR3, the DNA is TGTGCCAGCAGCTTCGGGGTGACCTCCTACGAGCAGTACGTC. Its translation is CASSFGVTSYEQYV.

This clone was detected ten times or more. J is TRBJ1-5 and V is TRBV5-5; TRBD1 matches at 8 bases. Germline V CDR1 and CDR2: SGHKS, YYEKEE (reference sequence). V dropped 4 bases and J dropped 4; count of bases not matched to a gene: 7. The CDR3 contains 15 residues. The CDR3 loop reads CASSQSGTGNQPQHF. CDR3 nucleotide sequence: TGTGCCAGCAGCCAATCCGGGACAGGAAATCAGCCCCAGCATTTT.

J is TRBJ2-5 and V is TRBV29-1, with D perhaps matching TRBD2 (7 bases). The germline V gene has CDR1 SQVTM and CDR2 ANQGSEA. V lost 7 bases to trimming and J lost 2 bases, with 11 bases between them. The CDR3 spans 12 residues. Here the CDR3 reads CSGGGGQETQYF. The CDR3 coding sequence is TGCAGCGGAGGGGGGGGGCAAGAGACCCAGTACTTC.

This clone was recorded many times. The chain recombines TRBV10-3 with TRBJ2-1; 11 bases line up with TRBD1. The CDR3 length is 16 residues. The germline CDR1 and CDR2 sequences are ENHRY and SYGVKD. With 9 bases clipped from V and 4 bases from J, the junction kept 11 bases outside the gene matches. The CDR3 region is CAMGRTGGVGYNEQFF. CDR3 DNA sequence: TGTGCCATGGGGAGGACAGGGGGCGTGGGTTACAATGAGCAGTTCTTC.

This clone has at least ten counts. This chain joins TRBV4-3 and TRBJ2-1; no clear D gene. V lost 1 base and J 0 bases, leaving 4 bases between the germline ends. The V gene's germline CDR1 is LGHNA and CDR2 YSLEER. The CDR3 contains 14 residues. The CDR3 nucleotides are TGCGCCAGCAGCCAAGGGAGCTCCTACAATGAGCAGTTCTTC. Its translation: CASSQGSSYNEQFF.

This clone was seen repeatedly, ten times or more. The CDR3 DNA reads TGCGCCAGCAGCTTGGCGGGACTAGCTCTTAATGAGCAGTTCTTC. Translated: CASSLAGLALNEQFF. The genes are TRBV5-1 and TRBJ2-1; 9 bases map to TRBD2. The CDR3 totals 15 residues. V trimming: 0 bases; J trimming: 7 bases; junction bases outside the gene matches: 5. Germline CDR1 is SGHRS and CDR2 is YFSETQ.

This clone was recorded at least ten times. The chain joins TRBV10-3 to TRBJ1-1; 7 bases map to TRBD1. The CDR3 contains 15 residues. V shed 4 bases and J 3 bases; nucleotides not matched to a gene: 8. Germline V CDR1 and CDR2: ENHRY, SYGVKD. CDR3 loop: CAISARQGGDTEAFF. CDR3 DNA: TGTGCCATCAGTGCGAGACAGGGTGGTGACACTGAAGCTTTCTTT.

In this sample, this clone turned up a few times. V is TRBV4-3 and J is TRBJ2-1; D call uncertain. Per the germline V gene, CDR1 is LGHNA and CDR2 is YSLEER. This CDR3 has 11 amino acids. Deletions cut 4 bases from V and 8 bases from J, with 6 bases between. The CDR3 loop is CASSPIHEQFF. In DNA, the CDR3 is TGCGCCAGCAGCCCTATCCATGAGCAGTTCTTC.